A single sample gave rise to the 8 T cell receptor beta chains below, sequenced in a study of follicular helper T cells after annual influenza vaccination. Time point noted: 2015-2016 season, pre-vaccination. This table comes from immunoSEQ multiplex PCR, and its TCRdb copy is limited to in-frame clones, with some not included. The sample carries some 10,000 clones, over 70% recorded once. The specimen comprised CXCR5+ CD38- circulating T follicular helper cells from blood, sampled on the day of influenza vaccination. Subset of the sample: circulating Tfh, non-naive CD4+CXCR5+PD-1+ (ICOS+CD38+ or ICOS-CD38-). The receptors come from an adult who received the influenza vaccine.

This clone showed up just a few times. This chain uses TRBV7-7 with TRBJ2-5; D is ambiguous. CDR3 length: 12 residues. Trimming took off 8 bases at V and 0 bases at J, with 7 bases between the two ends. Germline CDR1 and CDR2: SSHAT and FNYEAQ (reference sequence). Here the CDR3 reads CASGRDQETQYF. The CDR3 DNA reads TGTGCCAGCGGACGGGACCAAGAGACCCAGTACTTC.

This clone was observed a handful of times. CDR3 bases: TGTGCCAGCTCCCTCTCCGCAGATACGCAGTATTTT. As protein: CASSLSADTQYF. The chain uses TRBV18 and TRBJ2-3; D is uncertain. Trimming left V 6 bases short and J 4 bases short, with 8 bases between. Germline CDR1 is KGHSH and CDR2 is LQKENI. This CDR3 region has 12 residues.

The chain has TRBV11-2 and TRBJ1-2, with D unclear. Trimming shortened V by 5 bases and J by 4 bases, and 14 bases separated the two germline ends. The CDR3 sequence is 14 residues long. Germline CDR1 reads SGHAT; CDR2 reads FQNNGV. The CDR3 DNA follows: TGTGCCAGCAGCCGACTGGAGTTGGGCTATGGCTACACCTTC. Its protein product is CASSRLELGYGYTF. The full variable domain, rest sourced from reference TRBV11-2 and TRBJ1-2, is EAGVAQSPRYKIIEKRQSVAFWCNPISGHATLYWYQQILGQGPKLLIQFQNNGVVDDSQLPKDRFSAERLKGVDSTLKIQPAKLEDSAVYLCASSRLELGYGYTFGSGTRLTVV.

This clone was recorded a few times. The V call is TRBV11-3, the J call TRBJ2-1, with 8 bases that match TRBD2. CDR1 is SGHNT and CDR2 is YENEEA in the germline V gene. This CDR3 spans 14 amino acids. V was clipped by 3 bases and J by 7 bases; unmatched bases: 5. In DNA form, the CDR3 reads TGTGCCAGCAGCTTCGGGGGGGCTCGTAATGAGCAGTTCTTC. Encoded protein: CASSFGGARNEQFF.

This rearrangement joins TRBV19 to TRBJ2-7; no clear D gene. Germline V gene sequence: CDR1 LNHDA, CDR2 SQIVND (reference sequence). The CDR3 runs 14 residues. Trimming removed 1 base at V and 4 bases at J, with 11 bases between. CDR3 nucleotides: TGTGCCAGTAGTATAGTTGCCGGAATATACGAGCAGTACTTC. Encoded protein: CASSIVAGIYEQYF.

The J gene is TRBJ2-1, the V gene TRBV27, with 11 bases identical to TRBD2. The germline gives CDR1 MNHEY, CDR2 SMNVEV (reference sequence). Losses at the gene ends were 5 bases for V and 5 bases for J; bases not matched to a gene: 8. The CDR3 sequence is 16 residues long. The CDR3 sequence is CASSPLGLADNNEQFF. CDR3 DNA: TGTGCCAGCAGTCCGCTGGGACTAGCGGACAACAATGAGCAGTTCTTC.

The chain carries TRBV11-2 and TRBJ1-2, with 7 bases matching TRBD1. The CDR3 is 15 amino acids. From germline, CDR1 is SGHAT and CDR2 FQNNGV. Losses at the gene ends were 4 bases for V and 4 bases for J; bases not matched to a gene: 9. CDR3 in DNA: TGTGCCAGCAGCTCCACGACAGGGAGTGTCTATGGCTACACCTTC. Its protein product is CASSSTTGSVYGYTF.

The rearrangement joins TRBV18 to TRBJ1-3; D remains ambiguous. V was cut by 3 bases and J by 4 bases, with 13 bases left in between. CDR1 and CDR2 from the germline V gene are KGHSH and LQKENI. The length of the CDR3 is 15 residues. The chain's CDR3 is CASSPGSLAGNTIYF. The CDR3 nucleotides are TGTGCCAGCTCACCGGGCTCTCTGGCCGGAAACACCATATATTTT.